This T cell receptor beta chain came from a study of identical twins. Overall study findings and caveats: Cross-sectional statistical analysis was relied on for the conclusions, without the same donors being followed. The study found weaker excess twin sharing in beta out-of-frame sequences. Reduced insertions were recorded for abundant cord blood beta clonotypes, with no such pattern in memory repertoires.

The CDR3 is 14 amino acids. Trimming took off 3 bases at V and 3 bases at J, with 11 bases between the two ends. The germline V gene has CDR1 SGDLS and CDR2 YYNGEE. This clonotype has just a few counts. Its antigen is currently unknown. One entry per CDR3 protein, called by TCRdb with MiXCR from the 5' RACE reads. Of roughly 1.6 million distinct CDR3 sequences listed, about 32% are singletons. V is TRBV9 and J is TRBJ2-3; TRBD1 might be the D (5 bases). The sequencing sample was made of cord blood. This TCR was recovered from a newborn girl in good health. CDR3 sequence (DNA): TGTGCCAGCAGCGGCAGGGTGTCTACAGATACGCAGTATTTT. Residues: CASSGRVSTDTQYF.